This TCR beta chain appears in the sequencing data of a study of T cell responses to AZD1222 COVID-19 vaccine. Study at large: Both about-4-week and about-12-week second-dose recipients were combined. Study results and caveats: Donors were largely white British and mainly female; clonal diversity was possibly underestimated. Repertoires in all cases were sampled only once the peak T cell response had passed. A reported finding is that nearly half of spike-specific TCRs target unmutated variant regions.

Note on this clone: Its antigen is currently unknown.

Here immunoSEQ multiplex PCR was the method, and the copy in TCRdb shows in-frame clones only, minus some. This table holds some 150,000 clones, approximately 88% found once. This CDR3 region has 14 residues. The germline CDR1 and CDR2 sequences are SGHAT and FQNNGV. V was shortened by 1 base and J by 8 bases, with 12 bases between the two germline ends. The V gene is TRBV11-2, the J gene TRBJ2-1; D remains ambiguous. Source: peripheral blood, taken on day 0 of AZD1222 vaccination. The receptor was isolated from an adult in good health. CDR3 nucleotide sequence: TGTGCCAGCAGCTTAGCACTTGCCTGGGATGAGCAGTTCTTC. Protein: CASSLALAWDEQFF. The variable domain in full, completed from reference TRBV11-2 and TRBJ2-1, reads EAGVAQSPRYKIIEKRQSVAFWCNPISGHATLYWYQQILGQGPKLLIQFQNNGVVDDSQLPKDRFSAERLKGVDSTLKIQPAKLEDSAVYLCASSLALAWDEQFFGPGTRLTVL.